Presented here are 22 T cell receptor beta chains from one specimen sequenced in a study of blood T cell repertoires in COVID-19. Measured with immunoSEQ multiplex PCR; TCRdb has only the in-frame clones, and not every one. The sample carries about 170,000 clones, 65% to 85% recorded once. Material: peripheral blood. These receptors all stem from a woman aged 55 to 70 with acute or convalescent COVID-19.

The V call is TRBV28, the J call TRBJ2-2, with 7 bases that match TRBD1. There are 16 residues in the CDR3. J lost 5 bases, V lost 5 bases, and 11 bases had no gene match. Germline V gene data show CDR1 as MDHEN and CDR2 as SYDVKM. CDR3 DNA: TGTGCCAGCAGTCTCCCATGGGACAGCGGAACCGGGGAGCTGTTTTTT. Amino acids: CASSLPWDSGTGELFF.

The chain carries TRBV6-1 and TRBJ1-2; no clear D gene. Germline V gives CDR1 MNHNS, CDR2 SASEGT. CDR3 length: 12 amino acids. Trimming removed 2 bases from V and 2 bases from J, with 3 bases in between. The CDR3 DNA sequence: TGTGCCAGCAGTGAAACAAACTATGGCTACACCTTC. It translates to CASSETNYGYTF.

In its sample, this clone was seen once. The chain joins TRBV11-2 to TRBJ2-3; 7 positions agree with TRBD2. Germline V gene data show CDR1 as SGHAT and CDR2 as FQNNGV. V lost 2 bases, J lost 1 base, and 0 bases stayed unmatched. The CDR3 is 14 residues long. The CDR3 sequence is CASSLTSGTDTQYF. The CDR3 DNA sequence: TGTGCCAGCAGCTTAACTAGCGGCACAGATACGCAGTATTTT.

This sequence joins TRBV18 and TRBJ1-3; the D gene is possibly TRBD1 (6 bases). V lost 3 bases, J lost 3 bases, and 21 bases lay in between. Germline V gene data show CDR1 as KGHSH and CDR2 as LQKENI. The CDR3 is 18 residues long. CDR3 in amino acids: CASSPLLRWGQDGNTIYF. The DNA of the CDR3 is TGTGCCAGCTCACCGCTACTCAGGTGGGGGCAGGATGGAAACACCATATATTTT.

The chain has TRBV7-3 and TRBJ1-2; perhaps TRBD1 as D (5 bases). Germline V gene data show CDR1 as SGHTA and CDR2 as FQGTGA. Trimming removed 2 bases from V and 2 bases from J, with 6 bases in between. The length of the CDR3 is 13 residues. The CDR3 loop is CASSLPGNYGYTF. The CDR3 DNA reads as TGTGCCAGCAGCTTACCAGGGAACTATGGCTACACCTTC. The full variable domain, rest sourced from reference TRBV7-3 and TRBJ1-2, is GAGVSQTPSNKVTEKGKYVELRCDPISGHTALYWYRQSLGQGPEFLIYFQGTGAADDSGLPNDRFFAVRPEGSVSTLKIQRTERGDSAVYLCASSLPGNYGYTFGSGTRLTVV.

This clone occurred once. This chain links TRBV30 with TRBJ1-2, with 8 nucleotides matching TRBD1. CDR1 and CDR2 from the germline V gene are GTSNPN and SVGIG (reference sequence). The CDR3 length is 15 residues. Trimming removed 4 bases from V and 5 bases from J; junction bases left unmatched: 12. CDR3 nucleotides: TGTGCCTGGAAGTTCCTGTACAGGGGGTTGTATGGCTACACCTTC. It codes for CAWKFLYRGLYGYTF.

The chain couples TRBV11-2 to TRBJ2-3, with D hard to call. This CDR3 is 12 amino acids long. CDR1 and CDR2 (germline): SGHAT, FQNNGV. V lost 2 bases and J 4 bases, leaving 4 bases between the germline ends. The CDR3: CASSLSADTQYF. The CDR3 nucleotides are TGTGCCAGCAGCTTATCCGCAGATACGCAGTATTTT.

The rearrangement links TRBV7-8 to TRBJ2-5; D is possibly TRBD2 (7 bases). Trimming took 2 bases from V and 4 from J, leaving 14 bases between them. Germline CDR1 SGHVS, CDR2 FQNEAQ. This CDR3 has 15 amino acids. CDR3 protein: CASSLTMGGGETQYF. The CDR3 bases are TGTGCCAGCAGCTTAACAATGGGAGGGGGAGAGACCCAGTACTTC.

This clone was picked up a small number of times. The rearrangement uses TRBV7-8 and TRBJ1-3; TRBD1 agrees at 7 bases. The CDR3 loop spans 16 amino acids. CDR1 is SGHVS, CDR2 FQNEAQ, per germline. V was clipped by 2 bases and J by 0 bases; unmatched bases: 4. The CDR3 DNA reads TGTGCCAGCAGCTTACGACAGGGCCTCTCTGGAAACACCATATATTTT. Translated, it gives CASSLRQGLSGNTIYF.

The chain links TRBV5-1 to TRBJ2-5, with 10 nucleotides matching TRBD1. J lost 4 bases, V lost 3 bases, and 9 bases had no gene match. The CDR3 totals 16 residues. Germline CDR1 and CDR2: SGHRS and YFSETQ. This CDR3 is CASSSQPTGGLETQYF. The CDR3 bases are TGCGCCAGCAGCTCCCAACCGACAGGGGGCTTAGAGACCCAGTACTTC.

V usage is TRBV19 and J usage is TRBJ2-7; 7 bases are a match to TRBD1. J gave up 1 base and V 3 bases, and 6 bases lay outside the gene matches. Germline loops: CDR1 LNHDA, CDR2 SQIVND (reference sequence). The CDR3 contains 15 residues. CDR3 DNA sequence: TGTGCCAGTAGTATCAACAGGGGTCTATCCTACGAGCAGTACTTC. Protein product: CASSINRGLSYEQYF.

The chain carries TRBV3-1 (or the pseudogene TRBV3-2) and TRBJ1-1; 8 positions match TRBD1. Germline V gives CDR1 LGHDT, CDR2 YNNKEL (reference sequence). This CDR3 spans 16 amino acids. The trim removed 0 bases at V and 8 bases at J, leaving 11 bases unmatched. The CDR3 DNA reads as TGTGCCAGCAGCCAAGATTGGGGACAGGTGGGAGTAGAAGCTTTCTTT. Translation gives CASSQDWGQVGVEAFF.

The genes are TRBV6-5 and TRBJ2-3; D is ambiguous. V shed 6 bases and J shed 2 bases, with 6 bases lying between them. CDR3 length equals 12 residues. Germline V gene sequence: CDR1 MNHEY, CDR2 SVGAGI. CDR3 in DNA: TGTGCCAGCAGGTCTTTCACAGATACGCAGTATTTT. This encodes CASRSFTDTQYF.

This chain joins TRBV21-1 and TRBJ2-7; the table's D call TRBD1 went unverified against the DNA. TRBV21-1 is a known pseudogene. This CDR3 has 14 residues. The DNA for the CDR3 is TGTGCCAGCAGCAAGTTTATTTTGGGCCACGAGCAGTACTTC. Protein product: CASSKFILGHEQYF.

The rearrangement links TRBV6-4 to TRBJ1-1; D is unresolved. Trimming pared 5 bases from V and 3 bases from J, leaving 10 bases between. In germline, CDR1 is MRHNA, CDR2 SNTAGT. The CDR3 is 13 amino acids. The CDR3 reads CASSRRLDTEAFF. The CDR3 nucleotides read TGTGCCAGCAGTAGGCGGCTAGACACTGAAGCTTTCTTT.

The genes are TRBV5-1 and TRBJ2-5; D is possibly TRBD1 (5 bases). V was cut by 4 bases and J by 1 base, with 23 bases left in between. Germline V gene lookup returns CDR1 SGHRS and CDR2 YFSETQ. The length of the CDR3 is 18 residues. Written as DNA, the CDR3 is TGCGCCAGCAGCATATACTCCTGGGGCGCAGGCCGCCAAGAGACCCAGTACTTC. Its protein product is CASSIYSWGAGRQETQYF.

V and J are TRBV5-6 and TRBJ1-2; maybe TRBD1 (5 bases). CDR3 length equals 15 residues. V was shortened by 2 bases and J by 2 bases, with 13 bases between the two germline ends. CDR1 is SGHDT and CDR2 is YYEEEE in the germline V gene. The CDR3 sequence: CASSFPGTLNYGYTF. In DNA form, the CDR3 reads TGTGCCAGCAGCTTCCCAGGGACTCTAAACTATGGCTACACCTTC.

The table lists this clone with a count of one. The V call is TRBV19, the J call TRBJ1-1, with 9 bases aligning to TRBD1. CDR1 LNHDA and CDR2 SQIVND come from the germline V gene (reference sequence). J lost 4 bases, V lost 3 bases, and 3 bases had no gene match. The CDR3 is made up of 14 amino acids. CDR3 loop: CASSMGQGFTEAFF. CDR3 DNA sequence: TGTGCCAGTAGTATGGGACAGGGTTTCACTGAAGCTTTCTTT.

This chain joins TRBV7-6 and TRBJ1-3; TRBD1 is a possible D gene (5 bases). Trimming left V 0 bases short and J 3 bases short, with 9 bases between. Germline lookup yields CDR1 SGHVS and CDR2 FNYEAQ. The CDR3 is 15 residues long. The DNA for the CDR3 is TGTGCCAGCAGCTTAGCATCGGGGGTTGGAAACACCATATATTTT. It is translated as CASSLASGVGNTIYF.

This chain connects TRBV5-1 to TRBJ2-4; D might be TRBD1 (5 bases). Germline CDR1 reads SGHRS; CDR2 reads YFSETQ. V was cut by 0 bases and J by 0 bases, with 10 bases left in between. The CDR3 covers 16 residues. In DNA, the CDR3 is TGCGCCAGCAGCTTGGGACAGTCTCTAGCCAAAAACATTCAGTACTTC. Translating it yields CASSLGQSLAKNIQYF.

The rearrangement uses TRBV28 and TRBJ1-4; TRBD1 agrees at 9 bases. V shed 6 bases and J 8 bases; nucleotides not matched to a gene: 10. Germline values: CDR1 MDHEN, CDR2 SYDVKM. This CDR3 region has 15 residues. CDR3 sequence (DNA): TGTGCCAGCAGCCGAGAGGGGACAGGGAGGGAAAAACTGTTTTTT. Protein sequence: CASSREGTGREKLFF.

This clone came up once. The rearrangement uses TRBV27 and TRBJ2-1; 9 bases agree with TRBD1. The junction had 7 bases not matched to a gene; V was cut back by 5 bases and J by 5 bases. This CDR3 comprises 15 residues. Germline V gene lookup returns CDR1 MNHEY and CDR2 SMNVEV (reference sequence). This CDR3 is CASSGQGTDHNEQFF. CDR3 nucleotide sequence: TGTGCCAGCAGTGGACAGGGGACTGACCACAATGAGCAGTTCTTC.